This T cell receptor (beta chain) was captured in a study of blood T cells in healthy people across ages. Together with a sample-barcoded 5' primer, a J-beta primer mix was included in a second PCR lasting roughly 6 to 12 cycles. TCRdb redid the calling of the 5' RACE reads with MiXCR, one entry per CDR3 protein. This table holds more than 800,000 distinct CDR3 sequences, 29% found once. A word on this clonotype: At one boundary the junction diverges from the germline segment, which might be a read error.

The CDR3 covers 16 residues. Looked up from germline, CDR1 is SGHTA and CDR2 is FQGNSA. The chain combines TRBV7-2 with TRBJ2-3, with a weak D call TRBD2 (7 bases). This sequence originates from a woman of 80 years or more in good health. The sequencing input was blood. CDR3 bases: TGTGCCGGCAGCTTACGGGCGGGGGCCGGCACAGATACGCAGTATTTT. Protein sequence: CAGSLRAGAGTDTQYF. Using reference TRBV7-2 and TRBJ2-3 for the parts outside the CDR3, the full variable domain is GAGVSQSPSNKVTEKGKDVELRCDPISGHTALYWYRQSLGQGLEFLIYFQGNSAPDKSGLPSDRFSAERTGGSVSTLTIQRTQQEDSAVYLCAGSLRAGAGTDTQYFGPGTRLTVL.